Below, one TCR beta chain is given with its context. Its antigen is unknown. Germline V CDR1 and CDR2: MNHNY, SVGAGI (reference sequence). This CDR3 comprises 13 residues. Trimming cost V 4 bases and J 5 bases, with 9 bases left between them. This sample was taken from a study of OX40 agonist ivuxolimab in advanced cancers. Regarding the study as a whole: The study observed clonal expansion of CD4+ and CD8+ blood T cells by week 6 at 0.1 to 3.0 mg/kg.

Only in-frame clones appear in the TCRdb table, and some are missing; sequencing was by immunoSEQ multiplex PCR. The sample lists 35,000 to 45,000 clones; roughly 92% were seen once. The J gene is TRBJ2-1, the V gene TRBV6-6; D assignment may be TRBD1 or TRBD2 (5 bases each). This TCR came from an adult with an advanced solid tumor such as melanoma, head and neck, liver or kidney cancer. This specimen was CD4+ or CD8+ T cells sorted from blood, taken in a trial of the OX40 agonist ivuxolimab. DNA of the CDR3: TGTGCCAGCAGTTTGGGGGTTCACAATGAGCAGTTCTTC. Translation gives CASSLGVHNEQFF.